This is a list of T cell receptor beta chains from one sample in a study of identical twins. TCRdb called the 5' RACE reads again in MiXCR, with one record for every CDR3 protein. The repertoire consists of hundreds of thousands of distinct CDR3 sequences, with around 8.6% occurring once and the leading ten covering roughly 0.97%. This sample also belongs to another study, concerning yellow fever vaccine responses in identical twins.

Sequencing used PBMCs. These TCRs come from a woman under 30 in good health. CDR3s include the opening cysteine and the closing phenylalanine or tryptophan. Each record gives: V gene, CDR3 protein.

>TRBV20-1
CSARDAGRSNSPLHF
>TRBV6-2/TRBV6-3
CASSYRLAVYNEQFF
>TRBV6-2/TRBV6-3
CASSIRDTSEAFF
>TRBV3-1
CASSQVQGAGYGYTF
>TRBV11-2
CASSPRPTGYNEQFF
>TRBV29-1
CSVELWPIGQQTQYF
>TRBV6-5
CASSLSPQGPNQPQHF
>TRBV30
CAWSRTGNYGYTF
>TRBV14
CASSQVLGYEQYF
>TRBV6-1
CASRTFTGASDEKLFF
>TRBV6-2/TRBV6-3
CASSSRTGVDNEQFF
>TRBV5-1
CASSLGGQGGTYEQYF
>TRBV20-1
CSAGAPAGELFF
>TRBV6-4
CASSVTGKTYNEQFF
>TRBV4-3
CASSQGGSGANVLTF
>TRBV6-1
CASTLLEGRELGELFF
>TRBV10-3
CAINPTSGTDTQYF
>TRBV19
CASSHPPGGHNEQFF
>TRBV24-1
CATSDGTGANTEAFF
>TRBV12-3/TRBV12-4
CASSLERALYGYTF
>TRBV7-9
CASSLDWKNEQFF
>TRBV19
CASPKGNTGELFF
>TRBV20-1
CSAPVDRATDTQYF
>TRBV6-5
CASSYSIGISDTQYF
>TRBV7-2
CASRLSILNTEAFF
>TRBV5-6
CASSPGGRNTQYF
>TRBV29-1
CSTAGNEETQYF
>TRBV20-1
CSATLGSGRTDTQYF
>TRBV4-2
CASSQDLGGEQYF